The clone carrying this T cell receptor (beta chain) was observed a handful of times. The antigen is unknown. The sample originates from a study of cytomegalovirus exposure and HLA in healthy donors. Both 60 Vbeta primers and 13 Jbeta primers went into the PCR. In the source study's methods: A later analysis counted 65 million to 80 million unique TCR beta chains, some 10 million shared. Profiled with immunoSEQ multiplex PCR; TCRdb holds only in-frame clones, not every one. From that table come the V and J calls and clone size; the DNA was used to work out D and trimming. This sample yields about 31,000 clones, of which 35% to 50% are seen a single time; roughly 1.9% belongs to the top ten. Study results and caveats: For most subjects, TCR beta sequences were reported to predict HLA-A and HLA-B alleles with accuracy. TCR beta V segments were, for the most part, productive about 87% or about 30% of the time in an earlier analysis.

Sequences were obtained from PBMCs. The TCR originated in a woman aged 45-65 years in good health and CMV-seronegative.

The chain's CDR3 is CASSVAKAGNQPQHF. CDR3 DNA: TGCGCCAGCAGCGTCGCGAAAGCGGGGAATCAGCCCCAGCATTTT. The chain has TRBV4-1 and TRBJ1-5, with D hard to call. V was shortened by 5 bases and J by 4 bases, with 15 bases between the two germline ends. CDR1 MGHRA and CDR2 YSYEKL come from the germline V gene. The CDR3 sequence is 15 residues long.